The 28 T cell receptor beta chains listed next were all sequenced from one sample in a study of blood T cell repertoires in COVID-19. The method was immunoSEQ multiplex PCR; TCRdb's version includes in-frame clones alone and lacks a portion of them. This sample carries about 59,000 clones, about 89% of them seen once, and the ten largest clones take about 6.9%. Sample: peripheral blood. All receptors come from a man aged 60 to 69 with active or convalescent COVID-19.

The rearrangement uses TRBV24-1 and TRBJ2-3, with 8 bases that match TRBD1. The CDR3 spans 15 residues. J lost 7 bases, V lost 2 bases, and 7 bases had no gene match. In germline, CDR1 is KGHDR, CDR2 SFDVKD. The CDR3 DNA sequence: TGTGCCACCAGTGATTCGGGACAGGTGGTGAATACGCAGTATTTT. It codes for CATSDSGQVVNTQYF.

This clone is a singleton in its sample. The rearrangement links TRBV7-9 to TRBJ1-1; 7 positions match TRBD1. The junction had 3 bases not matched to a gene; V was cut back by 2 bases and J by 3 bases. This CDR3 has 14 amino acids. Germline V lookup: CDR1 SEHNR, CDR2 FQNEAQ (reference sequence). CDR3 amino acids: CASSLSGGYTEAFF. CDR3 bases: TGTGCCAGCAGCTTATCAGGGGGATACACTGAAGCTTTCTTT.

V gene TRBV5-1 combines with J gene TRBJ2-2; no definite D call. This CDR3 has 14 residues. The germline V gene encodes CDR1 SGHRS and CDR2 YFSETQ. V gave up 1 base and J gave up 1 base, with 5 bases separating them. The CDR3, as DNA: TGCGCCAGCAGCTTGATTCGGAACACCGGGGAGCTGTTTTTT. It specifies CASSLIRNTGELFF.

The chain uses TRBV6-2 or TRBV6-3 and TRBJ1-5, with 9 bases lining up with TRBD1. This CDR3 region has 14 residues. CDR1 is MNHEY and CDR2 is SVGEGT in the germline V gene. J lost 11 bases, V lost 2 bases, and 7 bases had no gene match. For the CDR3, the DNA is TGTGCCAGCAGTTACCGGGACAGGGCGCTGTCCCAGCATTTT. Its translation is CASSYRDRALSQHF.

The rearrangement joins TRBV2 to TRBJ2-3, with 7 bases fitting TRBD2. CDR1 and CDR2 (germline): SNHLY, FYNNEI. V lost 7 bases, J lost 0 bases, and 4 bases stayed unmatched. The CDR3 loop spans 14 amino acids. CDR3 coding DNA: TGTGCCAGCAAGGTAGCGGGTAGCACAGATACGCAGTATTTT. Its protein is CASKVAGSTDTQYF.

The genes are TRBV5-1 and TRBJ1-4; D call uncertain. In germline, CDR1 is SGHRS, CDR2 YFSETQ. The CDR3 has 15 amino acids. V gave up 1 base and J gave up 6 bases, with 13 bases separating them. CDR3 sequence (DNA): TGCGCCAGCAGCTTGAGGGCGGGGTCTTATGAAAAACTGTTTTTT. Amino acid sequence: CASSLRAGSYEKLFF.

The rearrangement links TRBV4-1 to TRBJ2-1, with 9 bases fitting TRBD1. V lost 2 bases to trimming and J lost 9 bases; unmatched junction nucleotides: 14. Germline V gives CDR1 MGHRA, CDR2 YSYEKL. The CDR3 contains 17 residues. CDR3 sequence: CASSQPTGGSVRSEQFF. The CDR3 nucleotides read TGCGCCAGCAGCCAACCGACAGGGGGTTCAGTTCGCAGTGAGCAGTTCTTC.

This rearrangement joins TRBV19 to TRBJ1-1; TRBD1 is a possible D gene (5 bases). Germline CDR1 and CDR2: LNHDA and SQIVND (reference sequence). With 6 bases removed from V and 1 base from J, the gap between germline ends came to 12 bases. The CDR3 extends over 14 amino acids. For the CDR3, the DNA is TGTGCCAGTAGGGGTGGGGCCGCGAACACTGAAGCTTTCTTT. Translated, it gives CASRGGAANTEAFF.

V and J are TRBV7-2 and TRBJ1-2; a possible D gene is TRBD1 (5 bases). Between the trimmed V and J ends, which lost 1 base and 8 bases, there was a span of 14 bases. Germline lookup yields CDR1 SGHTA and CDR2 FQGNSA. The CDR3 loop spans 14 amino acids. In DNA, the CDR3 is TGTGCCAGCAGCTTAGTCGCCAGGGCTTGGGGCTACACCTTC. Translating gives CASSLVARAWGYTF. The full variable domain, completed using reference TRBV7-2 and TRBJ1-2, is GAGVSQSPSNKVTEKGKDVELRCDPISGHTALYWYRQSLGQGLEFLIYFQGNSAPDKSGLPSDRFSAERTGGSVSTLTIQRTQQEDSAVYLCASSLVARAWGYTFGSGTRLTVV.

This clone was seen once. V is TRBV6-5 and J is TRBJ2-3; D possibly corresponds to TRBD1 (6 bases). V lost 8 bases, J lost 0 bases, and 12 bases lay in between. Per the germline V gene, CDR1 is MNHEY and CDR2 is SVGAGI. The CDR3 contains 14 residues. As DNA, the CDR3 is TGTGCCAGCCCGACAGGCCAAAGCACAGATACGCAGTATTTT. Its translation is CASPTGQSTDTQYF.

The chain carries TRBV19 and TRBJ1-3; D not certain. Per germline, CDR1 LNHDA and CDR2 SQIVND (reference sequence). Trimming removed 4 bases from V and 0 bases from J, with 16 bases in between. CDR3 length equals 17 residues. CDR3 protein: CASSKGTTEFSGNTIYF. The CDR3 DNA is TGTGCCAGTAGTAAAGGAACCACGGAGTTCTCTGGAAACACCATATATTTT.

This chain joins TRBV19 and TRBJ1-3; D may be TRBD1 (6 bases). This CDR3 is 15 amino acids long. V shed 9 bases and J shed 0 bases, with 15 bases lying between them. CDR1 is LNHDA, CDR2 SQIVND, per germline (reference sequence). CDR3 residues: CASSSQGYSGNTIYF. Here the CDR3 DNA reads TGTGCCAGCTCCTCACAGGGTTACTCTGGAAACACCATATATTTT.

This clone was seen a single time. The gene calls are TRBV18 and TRBJ2-7; 10 nucleotides align to TRBD1. Germline-derived CDR1 and CDR2 are KGHSH and LQKENI. CDR3 length: 17 amino acids. V gave up 2 bases and J gave up 5 bases; unmatched junction bases: 12. Written as DNA, the CDR3 is TGTGCCAGCTCACCATATATCGGTTTCGGACAGGGGGACGAGCAGTACTTC. This encodes CASSPYIGFGQGDEQYF.

The chain recombines TRBV6-5 with TRBJ1-2, with D possibly matching TRBD1 (6 bases). Germline CDR1 MNHEY, CDR2 SVGAGI. This CDR3 comprises 13 residues. V lost 2 bases, J lost 8 bases, and 12 bases lay in between. Here the CDR3 reads CASSYVDSLGYTF. The CDR3 bases are TGTGCCAGCAGTTACGTGGACAGTCTCGGCTACACCTTC.

This rearrangement joins TRBV12-3 or TRBV12-4 to TRBJ1-1; D remains ambiguous. The germline V and J ends were trimmed by 3 bases and 7 bases, with 12 bases remaining between them. The CDR3 is made up of 13 amino acids. The CDR3, as DNA: TGTGCCAGCAGTTTCTTTGGCTCGGGTGAAGCTTTCTTT. This codes for CASSFFGSGEAFF.

J is TRBJ2-3 and V is TRBV5-1, with TRBD2 matching over 11 bases. In germline, CDR1 is SGHRS, CDR2 YFSETQ. The trim removed 4 bases at V and 4 bases at J, leaving 8 bases unmatched. The CDR3 runs to 16 residues. The chain's CDR3 is CASSLTSGSTADTQYF. The CDR3 nucleotides are TGCGCCAGCAGCCTTACTAGCGGGAGTACGGCAGATACGCAGTATTTT.

The chain couples TRBV11-2 to TRBJ2-1; TRBD2 is a possible D gene (5 bases). V was trimmed by 0 bases and J by 5 bases, leaving 11 bases between them. CDR1 and CDR2 from the germline V gene are SGHAT and FQNNGV. The CDR3 is 15 amino acids. In DNA form, the CDR3 reads TGTGCCAGCAGCTTAGATCAGCGGCTAAACAATGAGCAGTTCTTC. Amino acids: CASSLDQRLNNEQFF.

The chain links TRBV18 to TRBJ2-4, with D maybe TRBD1 (5 bases). V was shortened by 0 bases and J by 0 bases, with 9 bases between the two germline ends. Germline lookup yields CDR1 KGHSH and CDR2 LQKENI. The CDR3 runs to 16 residues. The CDR3 reads CASSPPTDLAKNIQYF. In DNA form, the CDR3 reads TGTGCCAGCTCACCACCGACAGACTTAGCCAAAAACATTCAGTACTTC.

The J gene is TRBJ1-2, the V gene TRBV7-9; weak D call: TRBD1 (6 bases). The germline V gene encodes CDR1 SEHNR and CDR2 FQNEAQ (reference sequence). CDR3 length: 14 amino acids. Trimming removed 6 bases at V and 2 bases at J, with 13 bases between. The CDR3 DNA reads TGTGCCAGCAGTCCTACAGGGACCAACTATGGCTACACCTTC. Translated: CASSPTGTNYGYTF.

The rearrangement links TRBV9 to TRBJ2-2; 7 nucleotides match TRBD1. V gave up 3 bases and J gave up 1 base; unmatched junction bases: 6. The V gene's germline CDR1 is SGDLS and CDR2 YYNGEE. This CDR3 has 16 residues. CDR3 bases: TGTGCCAGCAGCGAAATGACAGGGCGGAACACCGGGGAGCTGTTTTTT. Translation gives CASSEMTGRNTGELFF.

The chain uses TRBV19 and TRBJ1-4; D gene unclear. V was cut by 7 bases and J by 1 base, with 7 bases left in between. This CDR3 has 13 residues. Germline-derived CDR1 and CDR2 are LNHDA and SQIVND (reference sequence). CDR3 bases: TGTGCCAGTATCCGAGAAACTAATGAAAAACTGTTTTTT. Translating gives CASIRETNEKLFF. The full variable domain, rest sourced from reference TRBV19 and TRBJ1-4, is DGGITQSPKYLFRKEGQNVTLSCEQNLNHDAMYWYRQDPGQGLRLIYYSQIVNDFQKGDIAEGYSVSREKKESFPLTVTSAQKNPTAFYLCASIRETNEKLFFGSGTQLSVL.

The rearrangement links TRBV14 to TRBJ1-1, with D unresolved. Germline values: CDR1 SGHDN, CDR2 FVKESK. The CDR3 length is 14 residues. V shed 4 bases and J shed 6 bases, with 15 bases lying between them. The CDR3 is CASSPLEILAEAFF. DNA for the CDR3: TGTGCCAGCAGCCCCTTAGAGATTCTCGCTGAAGCTTTCTTT.

V and J are TRBV11-2 and TRBJ2-7; 8 bases are shared with TRBD2. The CDR3 length is 15 residues. The junction had 7 bases not matched to a gene; V was cut back by 5 bases and J by 1 base. Looked up from germline, CDR1 is SGHAT and CDR2 is FQNNGV. CDR3 sequence: CASSTPAGVSYEQYF. CDR3 in DNA: TGTGCCAGCAGCACACCAGCGGGAGTATCCTACGAGCAGTACTTC.

This clone was found a few times. The rearrangement uses TRBV10-2 and TRBJ1-5; TRBD1 aligns across 9 bases. With 7 bases clipped from V and 6 bases from J, the junction kept 4 bases outside the gene matches. There are 13 residues in the CDR3. In germline, CDR1 is WSHSY, CDR2 SAAADI. The CDR3 sequence is CASKGQGSQPQHF. CDR3 nucleotide sequence: TGCGCCAGCAAGGGACAGGGTAGTCAGCCCCAGCATTTT.

This sequence joins TRBV6-1 and TRBJ2-2; TRBD2 matches at 7 bases. This CDR3 is 14 amino acids long. Germline assignment: CDR1 MNHNS and CDR2 SASEGT. Trimming cost V 3 bases and J 5 bases; bases outside gene matches: 3. CDR3 DNA sequence: TGTGCCAGCAGTGATATCGGGAGGACCGGGGAGCTGTTTTTT. Translating it yields CASSDIGRTGELFF.

The J gene is TRBJ2-1, the V gene TRBV9; D is perhaps TRBD2 (6 bases). The CDR3 is made up of 15 amino acids. Germline V lookup: CDR1 SGDLS, CDR2 YYNGEE. Trimming cost V 2 bases and J 1 base, with 10 bases left between them. The CDR3 sequence is CASSVSSASYNEQFF. CDR3 DNA sequence: TGTGCCAGCAGCGTTTCTAGCGCATCCTACAATGAGCAGTTCTTC.

The J gene is TRBJ2-1, the V gene TRBV28; 7 nucleotides agree with TRBD2. With 5 bases clipped from V and 2 bases from J, the junction kept 9 bases outside the gene matches. Germline assignment: CDR1 MDHEN and CDR2 SYDVKM. The CDR3 runs to 16 residues. The CDR3 loop is CASSLNVLAAYNEQFF. The DNA of the CDR3 is TGTGCCAGCAGTCTCAATGTTCTAGCGGCCTACAATGAGCAGTTCTTC.

The V and J genes are TRBV7-2 and TRBJ1-5; 7 nucleotides align to TRBD1. With 5 bases clipped from V and 5 bases from J, the junction kept 12 bases outside the gene matches. Germline lookup yields CDR1 SGHTA and CDR2 FQGNSA. CDR3 size: 16 residues. The chain's CDR3 is CASSAGIGQVYQPQHF. CDR3 bases: TGTGCCAGCAGCGCAGGAATAGGACAGGTCTATCAGCCCCAGCATTTT.